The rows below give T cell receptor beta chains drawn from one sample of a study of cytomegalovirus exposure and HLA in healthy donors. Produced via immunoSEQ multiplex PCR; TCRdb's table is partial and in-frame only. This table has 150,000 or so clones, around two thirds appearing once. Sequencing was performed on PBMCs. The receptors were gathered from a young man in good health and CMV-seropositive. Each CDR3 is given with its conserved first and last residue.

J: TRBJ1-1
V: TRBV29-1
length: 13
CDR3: CSVEDRIGREAFF

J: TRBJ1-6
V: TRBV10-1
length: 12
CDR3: CASRGANSPLHF

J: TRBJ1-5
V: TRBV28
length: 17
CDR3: CASSLWQGMVSNQPQHF

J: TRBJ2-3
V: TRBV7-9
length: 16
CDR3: CASRTFSGRGTDTQYF

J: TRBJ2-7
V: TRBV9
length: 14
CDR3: CASSDGDRDYEQYF

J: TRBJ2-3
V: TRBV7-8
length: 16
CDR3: CASSLERESRTDTQYF

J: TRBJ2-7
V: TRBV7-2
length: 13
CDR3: CASSSRPRAEQYF

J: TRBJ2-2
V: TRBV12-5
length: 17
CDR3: CASGLAGTGKNTGELFF

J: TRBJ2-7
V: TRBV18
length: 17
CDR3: CASSFSPPSATSYEQYF

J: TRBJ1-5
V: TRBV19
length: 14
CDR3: CASSIRDWDQPQHF

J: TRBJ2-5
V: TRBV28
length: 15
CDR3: CASSSNFRDQETQYF

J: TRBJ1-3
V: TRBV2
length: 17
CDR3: CASSEGVGGQAGNTIYF

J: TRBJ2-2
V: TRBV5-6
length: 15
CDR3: CASSSLSGYTGELFF

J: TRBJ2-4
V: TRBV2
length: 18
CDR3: CASRGTTAGVRVKNIQYF

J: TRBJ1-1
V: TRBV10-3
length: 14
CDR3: CAISNRATNTEAFF

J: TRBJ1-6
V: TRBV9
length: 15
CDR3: CASSQGQGNNSPLHF